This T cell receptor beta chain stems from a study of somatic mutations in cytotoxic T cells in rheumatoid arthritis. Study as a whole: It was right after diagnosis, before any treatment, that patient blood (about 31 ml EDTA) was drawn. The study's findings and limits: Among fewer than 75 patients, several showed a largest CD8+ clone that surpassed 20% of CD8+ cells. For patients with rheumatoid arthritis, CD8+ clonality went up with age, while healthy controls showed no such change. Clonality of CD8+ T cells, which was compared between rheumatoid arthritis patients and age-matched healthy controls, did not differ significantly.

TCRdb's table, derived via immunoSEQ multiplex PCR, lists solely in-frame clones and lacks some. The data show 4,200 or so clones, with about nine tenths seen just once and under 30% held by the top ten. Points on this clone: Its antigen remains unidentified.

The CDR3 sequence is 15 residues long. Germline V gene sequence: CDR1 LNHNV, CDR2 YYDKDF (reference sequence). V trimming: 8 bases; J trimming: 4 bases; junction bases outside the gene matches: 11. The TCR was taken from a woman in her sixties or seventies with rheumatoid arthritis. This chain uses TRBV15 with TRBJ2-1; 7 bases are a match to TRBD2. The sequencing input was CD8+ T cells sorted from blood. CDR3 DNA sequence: TGTGCCACCCGGGGGGACTACACCCCTTACAATGAGCAGTTCTTC. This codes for CATRGDYTPYNEQFF.